The 19 T cell receptor beta chains presented below share a single source sample, sequenced in a study of OX40 agonist ivuxolimab in advanced cancers. The repertoire was sequenced with immunoSEQ multiplex PCR; TCRdb's copy has only in-frame clones and lacks some. The sample comprises some 45,000 clones, roughly four fifths of which are singletons, and approximately 25% rests with the top ten. Material: CD4+ or CD8+ T cells sorted from blood, obtained in a trial of the OX40 agonist ivuxolimab. The receptors originated from an adult with an advanced solid tumor such as melanoma, head and neck, liver or kidney cancer.

The rearrangement links TRBV4-3 to TRBJ2-1; D ambiguous. The CDR3 is 15 residues long. Trimming stripped 4 bases from V and 0 bases from J, with 10 bases between. Germline loops: CDR1 LGHNA, CDR2 YSLEER. CDR3 amino acids: CASSPDGSSYNEQFF. CDR3 sequence (DNA): TGCGCCAGCAGCCCTGACGGAAGCTCCTACAATGAGCAGTTCTTC.

This clone was observed a handful of times. The chain joins TRBV6-6 to TRBJ2-2; D might be TRBD1 (6 bases). V was clipped by 7 bases and J by 7 bases, with 10 bases between them. The CDR3 runs to 12 residues. From germline, CDR1 is MNHNY and CDR2 SVGAGI (reference sequence). DNA of the CDR3: TGTGCCAGCATACAGGGTGACGGGGAGCTGTTTTTT. This codes for CASIQGDGELFF.

The chain joins TRBV29-1 to TRBJ1-2, with TRBD1 matching over 7 bases. The CDR3 spans 14 residues. V shed 3 bases, J shed 0 bases, and the junction held 4 bases outside the gene matches. Germline V lookup: CDR1 SQVTM, CDR2 ANQGSEA. The CDR3 nucleotides are TGCAGCGTTGACGCCGACAGGGCTAACTATGGCTACACCTTC. Translation gives CSVDADRANYGYTF.

This clone was found once. The chain links TRBV7-2 to TRBJ2-5; D gene unclear. The CDR3 is 13 residues long. Germline-derived CDR1 and CDR2 are SGHTA and FQGNSA. Trimming removed 3 bases from V and 0 bases from J, with 5 bases in between. CDR3 nucleotide sequence: TGTGCCAGCAGCTTCAGGTACCAAGAGACCCAGTACTTC. Translated, it gives CASSFRYQETQYF.

The V gene is TRBV7-2, the J gene TRBJ1-2, with unresolved D. The CDR3 loop spans 14 amino acids. The germline V and J ends were trimmed by 5 bases and 2 bases, with 12 bases remaining between them. Per the germline V gene, CDR1 is SGHTA and CDR2 is FQGNSA. CDR3 protein: CASSRLLVNYGYTF. The CDR3 DNA is TGTGCCAGCAGCCGTCTTTTAGTAAACTATGGCTACACCTTC.

The V and J genes are TRBV4-1 and TRBJ1-3, with D hard to call. CDR3 length equals 17 residues. V lost 2 bases and J 3 bases, leaving 17 bases between the germline ends. Per germline, CDR1 MGHRA and CDR2 YSYEKL. CDR3 coding DNA: TGCGCCAGCAGCCAAATCGACCTCATCAGCTATGGAAACACCATATATTTT. Its protein product is CASSQIDLISYGNTIYF.

The rearrangement uses TRBV11-3 and TRBJ1-1, with no clear D. The CDR3 totals 13 residues. Trimming pared 1 base from V and 1 base from J, leaving 4 bases between. Per germline, CDR1 SGHNT and CDR2 YENEEA. CDR3 DNA: TGTGCCAGCAGCTTAGTGCGGAACACTGAAGCTTTCTTT. This gives the protein CASSLVRNTEAFF.

This chain uses TRBV27 with TRBJ1-6, with a possible D match to TRBD1 (5 bases). This CDR3 is built from 14 residues. The germline V gene encodes CDR1 MNHEY and CDR2 SMNVEV (reference sequence). V was cut by 5 bases and J by 7 bases, with 12 bases left in between. The CDR3 coding sequence is TGTGCCAGCAGTCCCGCAGGGTACAATTCACCCCTCCACTTT. Translation: CASSPAGYNSPLHF.

The rearrangement joins TRBV6-5 to TRBJ1-4, with 7 bases matching TRBD1. The CDR3 covers 14 residues. Germline V gene data show CDR1 as MNHEY and CDR2 as SVGAGI. With 6 bases clipped from V and 6 bases from J, the junction kept 7 bases outside the gene matches. CDR3 DNA: TGTGCCAGCAGCCCAACAGGGACAGATGAAAAACTGTTTTTT. It encodes CASSPTGTDEKLFF.

The V call is TRBV11-2, the J call TRBJ2-6; D may match TRBD1 or TRBD2 (6 bases each). This CDR3 has 17 residues. V was cut by 8 bases and J by 1 base, with 18 bases left in between. CDR1 and CDR2 (germline): SGHAT, FQNNGV. CDR3 in DNA: TGTGCCAGCCGGCAAGGGGGGCATTTGTCTGGGGCCAACGTCCTGACTTTC. It yields the protein CASRQGGHLSGANVLTF.

The chain joins TRBV19 to TRBJ2-1; D possibly corresponds to TRBD2 (6 bases). The V end lost 4 bases, the J end lost 10 bases, and 20 bases lay between the germline ends. From germline, CDR1 is LNHDA and CDR2 SQIVND (reference sequence). CDR3 length: 15 amino acids. The CDR3 spells CASSTGTSSLSEQFF. CDR3 DNA: TGTGCCAGTAGTACCGGGACTTCTTCCCTCTCGGAGCAGTTCTTC.

V and J are TRBV15 and TRBJ1-5; D possibly corresponds to TRBD1 (6 bases). Trimming shortened V by 0 bases and J by 0 bases, and 15 bases separated the two germline ends. The CDR3 sequence is 18 residues long. Germline CDR1 reads LNHNV; CDR2 reads YYDKDF (reference sequence). As DNA, the CDR3 is TGTGCCACCAGCAGAGATGGGGTAGCAGGGGTTAGCAATCAGCCCCAGCATTTT. This gives the protein CATSRDGVAGVSNQPQHF. The entire variable domain, with the rest obtained from reference TRBV15 and TRBJ1-5, is as follows: DAMVIQNPRYQVTQFGKPVTLSCSQTLNHNVMYWYQQKSSQAPKLLFHYYDKDFNNEADTPDNFQSRRPNTSFCFLDIRSPGLGDTAMYLCATSRDGVAGVSNQPQHFGDGTRLSIL.

This chain joins TRBV5-8 and TRBJ1-1, with D tentatively TRBD1 (5 bases). This CDR3 is built from 14 residues. CDR1 and CDR2 (germline): SGHTS, YDEGEE. The germline V and J ends were trimmed by 2 bases and 0 bases, with 8 bases remaining between them. The CDR3: CASSFAGMNTEAFF. DNA of the CDR3: TGTGCCAGCAGCTTCGCAGGGATGAACACTGAAGCTTTCTTT.

The CDR3 coding sequence is TGTGCCAGCAGCTTAACACCCAACTACAATGAGCAGTTCTTC. This gives the protein CASSLTPNYNEQFF. The chain uses TRBV7-3 and TRBJ2-1; no definite D call. The V end lost 0 bases, the J end lost 3 bases, and 6 bases lay between the germline ends. The germline CDR1 and CDR2 sequences are SGHTA and FQGTGA. This CDR3 is 14 amino acids long.

This sequence joins TRBV2 and TRBJ2-1; TRBD2 agrees at 7 bases. Trimming cost V 1 base and J 6 bases; bases outside gene matches: 0. CDR3 size: 13 residues. Germline V gives CDR1 SNHLY, CDR2 FYNNEI. The CDR3 here is CASSEGLANEQFF. CDR3 sequence (DNA): TGTGCCAGCAGTGAAGGACTAGCCAATGAGCAGTTCTTC. Supplemented by reference TRBV2 and TRBJ2-1, the full variable domain reads EPEVTQTPSHQVTQMGQEVILRCVPISNHLYFYWYRQILGQKVEFLVSFYNNEISEKSEIFDDQFSVERPDGSNFTLKIRSTKLEDSAMYFCASSEGLANEQFFGPGTRLTVL.

The rearrangement joins TRBV19 to TRBJ2-2; 9 bases align to TRBD2. Germline CDR1 is LNHDA and CDR2 is SQIVND (reference sequence). V was pared by 7 bases and J by 6 bases, with 15 bases of the junction left unmatched. The CDR3 loop spans 17 amino acids. The CDR3 DNA sequence: TGTGCCAGTACCCCAGGTCCGGGACTAGCTCAATCCGGGGAGCTGTTTTTT. This translates into CASTPGPGLAQSGELFF.

CDR3 nucleotides: TGTGCCAGCAGTGAATACTGGGGGCCGTCCAAAAACATTCAGTACTTC. Translating gives CASSEYWGPSKNIQYF. The chain links TRBV2 to TRBJ2-4, with TRBD1 as a possible D gene (6 bases). Germline CDR1 SNHLY, CDR2 FYNNEI. This CDR3 has 16 amino acids. The V and J ends lost 2 bases and 2 bases respectively, with 13 bases between them.

The chain uses TRBV7-9 and TRBJ1-1, with D possibly matching TRBD1 (5 bases). Trimming cost V 2 bases and J 8 bases, with 12 bases left between them. Germline V gives CDR1 SEHNR, CDR2 FQNEAQ (reference sequence). There are 13 residues in the CDR3. The CDR3 DNA is TGTGCCAGCAGCTTAAACCAGGGCGGAGAAGCTTTCTTT. Translating gives CASSLNQGGEAFF.

The rearrangement uses TRBV2 and TRBJ2-1; maybe TRBD2 (7 bases). The CDR3 is 16 residues long. Deletions cut 5 bases from V and 6 bases from J, with 20 bases between. Germline lookup yields CDR1 SNHLY and CDR2 FYNNEI. The CDR3 here is CASSWGAGEVRNEQFF. The CDR3 coding sequence is TGTGCCAGCAGTTGGGGGGCGGGAGAGGTTCGCAATGAGCAGTTCTTC. Using reference TRBV2 and TRBJ2-1 for the parts outside the CDR3, the full variable domain is EPEVTQTPSHQVTQMGQEVILRCVPISNHLYFYWYRQILGQKVEFLVSFYNNEISEKSEIFDDQFSVERPDGSNFTLKIRSTKLEDSAMYFCASSWGAGEVRNEQFFGPGTRLTVL.